This T cell receptor beta chain originates from a study of blood T cells in healthy people across ages (dated by TCRdb to between 2014 and 2017). Describing the broader study: In model experiments, roughly one uniquely barcoded TCR beta cDNA molecule per two T cells was captured by template switching. The study measured age-related changes in TCR beta repertoire diversity using deep sequencing normalized with unique cDNA molecular identifiers. Four age groups were formed from the donors: young (average roughly 15 years), middle-aged (roughly 38), aged (more than 55) and long-lived (approximately 80). Two additional independent replicas of 1 million unique cDNA reads from the same blood draw were analyzed for two donors (one aged 18 to 30 and one aged 80 or older).

The donors were under 40 Caucasian individuals from Russia, aged roughly 6 to 100 years, who were systemically healthy. Ten milliliters of peripheral blood were drawn from each donor into EDTA-treated Vacutainer tubes. Ficoll-Paque density-gradient centrifugation was used to isolate PBMCs, with at least 6 million obtained per sample. Trizol reagent was used to extract total RNA from the PBMCs, yielding at least 6 micrograms per sample. For every donor, an aliquot of PBMCs went through flow cytometry to measure the percentages of naive CD45RAhigh/CD27high T cells. As encoded in the germline V gene (reference sequence), CDR1 is LNHNV while CDR2 is YYDKDF. The CDR3 has 16 amino acids, counting the end cysteine and phenylalanine. The sequence is cut down to CDR3 DNA, 48 bases in frame from base 1. The library relied on 5' RACE. For sequencing, an Illumina HiSeq 2500 was employed. A second PCR of 7 to 11 cycles was performed with a sample-barcoded 5' primer and a J-beta primer mix. A template-switch 5' adaptor carrying 12 random nucleotides introduced a unique molecular identifier onto each TCR beta cDNA molecule. At least 2.5 million CDR3-containing paired-end reads were obtained from each sample. All of the RNA was converted into first-strand cDNA using the Mint cDNA synthesis kit, with a TRBC-specific oligonucleotide serving as the primer. Following uracil-DNA glycosylase treatment, a first 18-cycle PCR with universal primers M1SS and BC2_uni_R was performed on all cDNA. In the source study's methods: For normalization, 1 million high-quality reads were randomly selected from each sample, with every read carrying a distinct molecular identifier. Instead of being binned into consensus sequences, reads that shared molecular identifiers were thrown out. MiTCR, run with a Q25 quality threshold and the strictest error-elimination algorithm, handled CDR3 identification, clonotype clustering and error correction. A nonparametric unseen species model using Euler transformation provided a lower-bound estimate of total TCR beta diversity. In-frame beta chains were kept once TCRdb had trimmed the public reads at Q25 with fastp and called clones with MiXCR. Rows matching on CDR3 protein sequence are summarized as one entry with the most common DNA and genes. Clone size and V and J calls follow TCRdb, not the original study. This sample comprises 800,000 to 950,000 distinct CDR3 sequences, 25% to 35% of them detected only once. The top ten hold approximately 10% of the sample.

The table lists this clonotype with a few counts. Its antigen is currently not known. At one of its ends the junction is not consistent with the germline gene, which may arise from a read error. The investigation overall reported the following: Donor CMV infection status was unknown, potentially confounding age-related changes in expanded clonotypes. Compared with the aged group, the long-lived group had more naive CD4+ T cells, fewer expanded clones and increased TCR diversity, a pattern suggesting age selection. The percentage of naive T cells measured by flow cytometry correlated strongly with observed TCR beta diversity. Because profiling used bulk unsorted PBMCs, naive and antigen-experienced compartments could not be compared conclusively. Total diversity estimates from one million sequenced T cells were considered lower bounds and underestimates. Observed TCR beta diversity per million T cells fell roughly linearly with age, and a significant reduction was already apparent by age roughly 40.

A further study also used this sample, focusing on T cells of mothers and their children. The second paper states: The donors were nine systemically healthy Caucasian individuals, made up of three mothers and their six children. cDNA synthesis consumed the entire amount of extracted RNA, loaded at approximately 1.6 ug RNA in each 15 ul reaction. In the second PCR, the M1S primer introduced both the sample barcodes and 2-4 random nucleotides. Over 9 million TCR beta CDR3 reads came from each mother, compared with some 3 million reads from each child. TCR recombination output is similarly shaped by thymic selection in related and unrelated pairs, with a minor effect exerted by inherited differences. Normalized repertoire overlap was always slightly but never significantly higher in related than unrelated mother-child pairs. No persistent microchimeric T cell clones were found, with a detection sensitivity of around 100 clones per million clonotypes. The study used deep NGS to compare TCR beta repertoires of mothers and children, seeking features distinguishing related mother-child pairs from unrelated individuals. The mean age was approximately 41 +/- 4 years for the mothers and approximately 11 +/- 4 years for the children. After adapter ligation was performed with NEBNext reagents, the libraries were sequenced on an Illumina HiSeq 2000 with 100+100 nt paired-end reads. Mother and child libraries were prepared a month apart and sequenced in separate runs to prevent cross-contamination. Each donor had between about 450,000 and 2,100,000 distinct TCR beta clonotypes identified. Naive TCR beta clonotypes were estimated from low-frequency clonotypes matched to each donor's FACS-determined naive share, without sorting.

The source of this sequence is a woman in her thirties or forties in good health. The chain employs TRBV15 and TRBJ1-1; no D segment can be confidently identified. The specimen was blood. CDR3 protein: CATGRDNSPWGTEAFF. The sequenced DNA: TGTGCCACCGGCAGAGATAACAGCCCCTGGGGCACTGAAGCTTTCTTT.